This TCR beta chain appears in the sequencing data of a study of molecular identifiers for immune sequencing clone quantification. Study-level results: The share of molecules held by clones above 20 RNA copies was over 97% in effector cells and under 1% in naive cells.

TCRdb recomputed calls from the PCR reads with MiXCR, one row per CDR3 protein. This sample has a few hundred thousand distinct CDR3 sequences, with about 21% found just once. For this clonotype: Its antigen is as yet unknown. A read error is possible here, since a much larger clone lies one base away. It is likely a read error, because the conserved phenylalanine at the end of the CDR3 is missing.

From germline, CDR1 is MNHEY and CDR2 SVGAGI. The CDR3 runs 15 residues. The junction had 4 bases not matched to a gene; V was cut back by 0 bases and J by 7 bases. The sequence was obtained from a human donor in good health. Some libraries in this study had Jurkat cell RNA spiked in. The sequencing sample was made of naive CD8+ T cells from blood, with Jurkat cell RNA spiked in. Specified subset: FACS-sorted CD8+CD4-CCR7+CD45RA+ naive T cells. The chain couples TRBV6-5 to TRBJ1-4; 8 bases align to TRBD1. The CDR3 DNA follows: TGTGCCAGCAGTTACTCGACAGGGGCGGCTGAAAAACTGTTTTCT. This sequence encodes CASSYSTGAAEKLFS.